The 22 T cell receptor beta chains below all came from one sample that was sequenced in a study of shared clonotypes between healthy human individuals. The data were produced by immunoSEQ multiplex PCR, yet TCRdb's version contains in-frame clones alone and is incomplete. The table has 2 million to 2.5 million clones, approximately 95% seen once. Sequenced sample: naive CD4+ T cells sorted from blood. Subset: CD45RA+ positively selected. The receptors originated from a man between 18 and 29 years old in good health.

The CDR3 loop reads CASSLERSTDTQYF. Written as DNA, the CDR3 is TGTGCCAGCAGTTTGGAGAGGAGCACAGATACGCAGTATTTT. This chain links TRBV28 with TRBJ2-3, with unresolved D. This CDR3 is built from 14 residues. The V end lost 3 bases, the J end lost 0 bases, and 7 bases lay between the germline ends. Germline V gene lookup returns CDR1 MDHEN and CDR2 SYDVKM.

V and J are TRBV29-1 and TRBJ1-1, with TRBD1 as a possible D gene (5 bases). Germline lookup yields CDR1 SQVTM and CDR2 ANQGSEA. The CDR3 is 15 amino acids. V lost 8 bases and J lost 0, with 19 bases in between. The CDR3 sequence is CSSFRGDRLNTEAFF. Here the CDR3 DNA reads TGCAGCTCGTTCCGGGGGGATCGGCTGAACACTGAAGCTTTCTTT. Supplemented by reference TRBV29-1 and TRBJ1-1, the full variable domain reads SAVISQKPSRDICQRGTSLTIQCQVDSQVTMMFWYRQQPGQSLTLIATANQGSEATYESGFVIDKFPISRPNLTFSTLTVSNMSPEDSSIYLCSSFRGDRLNTEAFFGQGTRLTVV.

This chain links TRBV6-5 with TRBJ2-5; D call uncertain. V lost 5 bases and J lost 5, with 12 bases in between. CDR3 length: 13 residues. Germline CDR1 MNHEY, CDR2 SVGAGI. CDR3 DNA: TGTGCCAGCAGTCGGAACGGATGGGAGACCCAGTACTTC. Protein product: CASSRNGWETQYF.

Worth noting for this clone: This specimen includes other DNA sequences encoding the same CDR3. The chain recombines TRBV7-9 with TRBJ2-5; weak D call: TRBD1 (6 bases). V was trimmed by 5 bases and J by 4 bases, leaving 11 bases between them. The V gene's germline CDR1 is SEHNR and CDR2 FQNEAQ (reference sequence). The CDR3 runs 13 residues. Written as DNA, the CDR3 is TGTGCCAGCAGCCCCAGGGGTAGAGAGACCCAGTACTTC. Translated: CASSPRGRETQYF.

The V and J genes are TRBV5-6 and TRBJ1-5; tentatively, D is TRBD1 (5 bases). The germline gives CDR1 SGHDT, CDR2 YYEEEE. V lost 4 bases and J lost 4, with 12 bases in between. There are 14 residues in the CDR3. As DNA, the CDR3 is TGTGCCAGCAGCCCGGCCGGGGGTAATCAGCCCCAGCATTTT. It is translated as CASSPAGGNQPQHF.

V and J are TRBV5-6 and TRBJ2-7; the match to TRBD1 covers 9 bases. The germline V gene encodes CDR1 SGHDT and CDR2 YYEEEE. The CDR3 has 15 residues. Trimming at V came to 1 base and at J to 3 bases, leaving 5 bases not matched to a gene. As DNA, the CDR3 is TGTGCCAGCAGCTTGAGAGGGACAGGGCTCTACGAGCAGTACTTC. This translates into CASSLRGTGLYEQYF.

With regard to this clone: Within the sample, other DNA sequences also encode this same CDR3. The V call is TRBV7-2, the J call TRBJ2-1; D unclear. V was cut by 2 bases and J by 8 bases, with 4 bases left in between. This CDR3 is 11 amino acids long. CDR1 and CDR2 from the germline V gene are SGHTA and FQGNSA. The DNA of the CDR3 is TGTGCCAGCAGCTTATCCTATGAGCAGTTCTTC. It codes for CASSLSYEQFF.

The V gene is TRBV19, the J gene TRBJ2-4, with 7 positions matching TRBD1. Per the germline V gene, CDR1 is LNHDA and CDR2 is SQIVND (reference sequence). Germline trimming cut 4 bases from V and 9 bases from J; bases unmatched to any gene: 6. The CDR3 covers 13 residues. CDR3 nucleotide sequence: TGTGCCAGTAGTAAGGTGGCAGGGGGCATTCAGTACTTC. Its translation is CASSKVAGGIQYF.

The V call is TRBV29-1, the J call TRBJ1-1; tentatively, D is TRBD1 (5 bases). Trimming shortened V by 3 bases and J by 1 base, and 9 bases separated the two germline ends. CDR1 and CDR2 from the germline V gene are SQVTM and ANQGSEA. This CDR3 region has 13 residues. The CDR3 DNA follows: TGCAGCGTTGAGAACACAGGGAACACTGAAGCTTTCTTT. It encodes CSVENTGNTEAFF.

The chain combines TRBV5-1 with TRBJ2-6; possible D gene TRBD2, 6 bases. Germline loops: CDR1 SGHRS, CDR2 YFSETQ. The CDR3 covers 18 residues. V was pared by 4 bases and J by 2 bases, with 19 bases between. Here the CDR3 reads CASSPVLSAGTGANVLTF. The CDR3 bases are TGCGCCAGCAGCCCAGTCCTCTCTGCGGGAACTGGGGCCAACGTCCTGACTTTC.

The chain joins TRBV19 to TRBJ2-7; 7 bases align to TRBD1. There are 15 residues in the CDR3. After removal of 3 bases from V and 2 bases from J, the junction contained 7 bases not matched to a gene. The germline gives CDR1 LNHDA, CDR2 SQIVND (reference sequence). For the CDR3, the DNA is TGTGCCAGTAGTATGAGACAGGGCACCCCCTACGAGCAGTACTTC. This gives the protein CASSMRQGTPYEQYF.

The chain employs TRBV5-1 and TRBJ1-3; no firm D call. The CDR3 loop spans 14 amino acids. Trimming took off 0 bases at V and 0 bases at J, with 4 bases between the two ends. Per germline, CDR1 SGHRS and CDR2 YFSETQ. Written as DNA, the CDR3 is TGCGCCAGCAGCTTGGAACCCTCTGGAAACACCATATATTTT. Translation gives CASSLEPSGNTIYF.

This clone was observed a single time. The rearrangement uses TRBV5-1 and TRBJ1-6; D not certain. The germline CDR1 and CDR2 sequences are SGHRS and YFSETQ. The germline V and J ends were trimmed by 5 bases and 2 bases, with 11 bases remaining between them. CDR3 length: 15 amino acids. The CDR3 loop reads CASRLYLTYNSPLHF. The CDR3 nucleotides read TGCGCCAGCAGACTCTATCTCACCTATAATTCACCCCTCCACTTT.

CDR3 in DNA: TGTGCCAGCAGCCCTGACGACAGAATGGACAGTACACAGTACTTC. Translation gives CASSPDDRMDSTQYF. The V call is TRBV7-3, the J call TRBJ2-7; TRBD1 is a possible D gene (6 bases). The CDR3 loop spans 15 amino acids. The V and J ends lost 5 bases and 10 bases respectively, with 24 bases between them. CDR1 and CDR2 (germline): SGHTA, FQGTGA. Filled out from reference TRBV7-3 and TRBJ2-7, the complete variable domain reads GAGVSQTPSNKVTEKGKYVELRCDPISGHTALYWYRQSLGQGPEFLIYFQGTGAADDSGLPNDRFFAVRPEGSVSTLKIQRTERGDSAVYLCASSPDDRMDSTQYFGPGTRLTVT.

This clone was counted a few times. The chain is built from TRBV7-2 and TRBJ1-5, with 8 bases aligning to TRBD1. Germline V lookup: CDR1 SGHTA, CDR2 FQGNSA. The CDR3 totals 12 residues. After removal of 5 bases from V and 6 bases from J, the junction contained 0 bases not matched to a gene. CDR3 residues: CASSQGAQPQHF. CDR3 sequence (DNA): TGTGCCAGCAGCCAGGGGGCTCAGCCCCAGCATTTT. Filled out from reference TRBV7-2 and TRBJ1-5, the complete variable domain reads GAGVSQSPSNKVTEKGKDVELRCDPISGHTALYWYRQSLGQGLEFLIYFQGNSAPDKSGLPSDRFSAERTGGSVSTLTIQRTQQEDSAVYLCASSQGAQPQHFGDGTRLSIL.

CDR3 coding DNA: TGTGCCAGCAGTTTCCGGGACAGGGATACCGGCGAGCAGTACTTC. Its protein product is CASSFRDRDTGEQYF. V gene TRBV28 combines with J gene TRBJ2-7; TRBD1 matches 9 bases. The CDR3 has 15 amino acids. The V segment lost 3 bases and the J segment 6 bases; nucleotides outside the gene matches: 9. Germline lookup yields CDR1 MDHEN and CDR2 SYDVKM. Full variable domain (missing parts from reference TRBV28 and TRBJ2-7): DVKVTQSSRYLVKRTGEKVFLECVQDMDHENMFWYRQDPGLGLRLIYFSYDVKMKEKGDIPEGYSVSREKKERFSLILESASTNQTSMYLCASSFRDRDTGEQYFGPGTRLTVT.

The chain recombines TRBV7-2 with TRBJ2-2; D possibly uses TRBD1 or TRBD2 (5 bases each). CDR1 and CDR2 (germline): SGHTA, FQGNSA. V was pared by 5 bases and J by 4 bases, with 11 bases between. CDR3 length equals 14 residues. This CDR3 is CASSLGDLTGELFF. CDR3 coding DNA: TGTGCCAGCAGCCTCGGGGACCTCACCGGGGAGCTGTTTTTT.

The chain is built from TRBV5-4 and TRBJ2-2; D ambiguous. In germline, CDR1 is SGHNT, CDR2 YYREEE (reference sequence). The CDR3 length is 15 residues. Trimming cost V 2 bases and J 0 bases, with 8 bases left between them. The CDR3 reads CASSLRTPNTGELFF. As DNA, the CDR3 is TGTGCCAGCAGCTTAAGGACGCCGAACACCGGGGAGCTGTTTTTT. Filled out from reference TRBV5-4 and TRBJ2-2, the complete variable domain reads ETGVTQSPTHLIKTRGQQVTLRCSSQSGHNTVSWYQQALGQGPQFIFQYYREEENGRGNFPPRFSGLQFPNYSSELNVNALELDDSALYLCASSLRTPNTGELFFGEGSRLTVL.

Comment on this clone: Sequence at one end of the junction differs from germline and may be a read error. The rearrangement joins TRBV7-7 to TRBJ2-3, with a possible D match to TRBD2 (6 bases). The CDR3 runs to 14 residues. Germline-derived CDR1 and CDR2 are SSHAT and FNYEAQ (reference sequence). CDR3 loop: CASSPGLPTDTQYF. In nucleotides, the CDR3 is TGTGCTAGCAGCCCGGGACTTCCCACAGATACGCAGTATTTT. Full variable domain (outside the CDR3, taken from reference TRBV7-7 and TRBJ2-3): GAGVSQSPRYKVTKRGQDVTLRCDPISSHATLYWYQQALGQGPEFLTYFNYEAQPDKSGLPSDRFSAERPEGSISTLTIQRTEQRDSAMYRCASSPGLPTDTQYFGPGTRLTVL.

The chain is built from TRBV7-3 and TRBJ2-5; 8 bases line up with TRBD1. The CDR3 covers 16 residues. The J segment lost 7 bases and the V segment lost 5 bases, leaving 15 bases of the junction unmatched. Germline V gives CDR1 SGHTA, CDR2 FQGTGA. CDR3 region: CASSPFGQGKTATQYF. In DNA form, the CDR3 reads TGTGCCAGCAGCCCTTTCGGACAGGGTAAAACCGCGACCCAGTACTTC.

The chain has TRBV15 and TRBJ2-7; D is possibly TRBD2 (5 bases). The CDR3 loop spans 13 amino acids. Germline CDR1 is LNHNV and CDR2 is YYDKDF (reference sequence). The V end lost 3 bases, the J end lost 7 bases, and 13 bases lay between the germline ends. The CDR3 DNA reads TGTGCCACCAGCAGCCAGGCGACGGGAGAGCAGTACTTC. Translating gives CATSSQATGEQYF.

This chain connects TRBV15 to TRBJ1-2, with a weak D call TRBD1 (6 bases). The CDR3 covers 14 residues. The V gene's germline CDR1 is LNHNV and CDR2 YYDKDF (reference sequence). The V end lost 1 base, the J end lost 7 bases, and 13 bases lay between the germline ends. The CDR3 region has the DNA TGTGCCACCAGCAGAGTACAGGGTGCGGGTGGCTACACCTTC. This encodes CATSRVQGAGGYTF.